The 16 T cell receptor beta chains below all came from one sample that was sequenced in a study of shared clonotypes between healthy human individuals. Some clones are missing from TCRdb's copy, which holds only in-frame ones; the method was immunoSEQ multiplex PCR. The sample records roughly 400,000 clones, 95% to 97% being singletons. Sequencing input: memory CD8+ T cells sorted from blood. Subset noted: CD45RO+ cells pooled with CCR7-negative TemRA cells. All receptors come from a man aged 25 to 40 in good health.

This chain connects TRBV28 to TRBJ2-4; D call uncertain. V gave up 5 bases and J gave up 1 base, with 6 bases separating them. Germline-derived CDR1 and CDR2 are MDHEN and SYDVKM. This CDR3 is built from 13 residues. For the CDR3, the DNA is TGTGCCAGCAGTCTTTCGGCCAAAAACATTCAGTACTTC. This encodes CASSLSAKNIQYF. Full variable domain (remainder filled in from reference TRBV28 and TRBJ2-4): DVKVTQSSRYLVKRTGEKVFLECVQDMDHENMFWYRQDPGLGLRLIYFSYDVKMKEKGDIPEGYSVSREKKERFSLILESASTNQTSMYLCASSLSAKNIQYFGAGTRLSVL.

The CDR3 region is CASSTRQGGGGYTF. CDR3 nucleotides: TGTGCCAGCAGCACACGACAGGGAGGTGGAGGCTACACCTTC. V usage is TRBV7-2 and J usage is TRBJ1-2; 7 nucleotides align to TRBD1. Trimming cost V 5 bases and J 8 bases; bases outside gene matches: 11. CDR3 length: 14 amino acids. CDR1 is SGHTA and CDR2 is FQGNSA in the germline V gene. The whole variable domain, remainder taken from reference TRBV7-2 and TRBJ1-2, is GAGVSQSPSNKVTEKGKDVELRCDPISGHTALYWYRQSLGQGLEFLIYFQGNSAPDKSGLPSDRFSAERTGGSVSTLTIQRTQQEDSAVYLCASSTRQGGGGYTFGSGTRLTVV.

This rearrangement joins TRBV7-2 to TRBJ2-7, with a weak D call TRBD1 (5 bases). The CDR3 sequence is 14 residues long. Looked up from germline, CDR1 is SGHTA and CDR2 is FQGNSA. V lost 1 base and J 3 bases, leaving 10 bases between the germline ends. In nucleotides, the CDR3 is TGTGCCAGCAGCTTAGGATGGGGCAACTACGAGCAGTACTTC. Translating it yields CASSLGWGNYEQYF.

V and J are TRBV29-1 and TRBJ1-1; 7 nucleotides line up with TRBD1. Germline V CDR1 and CDR2: SQVTM, ANQGSEA. The CDR3 runs 13 residues. The J segment lost 0 bases and the V segment lost 4 bases, leaving 2 bases of the junction unmatched. The CDR3 region has the DNA TGCAGCGTTGCGACAGGGCTGAACACTGAAGCTTTCTTT. It specifies CSVATGLNTEAFF.

The chain combines TRBV2 with TRBJ2-7; TRBD1 agrees at 7 bases. This CDR3 region has 17 residues. V was pared by 6 bases and J by 5 bases, with 19 bases of the junction left unmatched. Germline CDR1 and CDR2: SNHLY and FYNNEI. This CDR3 reads CASRLSYRGSYFDEQYF. The CDR3 DNA reads as TGTGCCAGCAGATTAAGCTACAGGGGTAGTTATTTTGACGAGCAGTACTTC.

This clone was found once. This rearrangement joins TRBV15 to TRBJ2-7; D is possibly TRBD1 (5 bases). CDR1 and CDR2 from the germline V gene are LNHNV and YYDKDF (reference sequence). This CDR3 has 14 residues. Trimming took off 0 bases at V and 2 bases at J, with 8 bases between the two ends. The CDR3 protein is CATSRDRVAYEQYF. CDR3 bases: TGTGCCACCAGCAGAGACAGGGTTGCCTACGAGCAGTACTTC.

This sequence joins TRBV10-3 and TRBJ2-1, with 7 bases matching TRBD1. Losses at the gene ends were 3 bases for V and 7 bases for J; bases not matched to a gene: 9. The CDR3 runs 15 residues. Germline V gives CDR1 ENHRY, CDR2 SYGVKD. The CDR3 protein is CAISERSGQRNEQFF. The CDR3 nucleotides read TGTGCCATCAGTGAAAGGTCGGGACAGAGGAATGAGCAGTTCTTC.

CDR3 nucleotides: TGTGCCAGCAGTTTCCCCTCCGGGACAGCGGGTGAAAAACTGTTTTTT. Its translation is CASSFPSGTAGEKLFF. V and J are TRBV28 and TRBJ1-4; 7 bases match TRBD1. This CDR3 comprises 16 residues. With V trimmed by 3 bases and J by 7 bases, 11 bases remained unmatched. The germline V gene has CDR1 MDHEN and CDR2 SYDVKM. The whole variable domain, filled in from reference TRBV28 and TRBJ1-4, reads DVKVTQSSRYLVKRTGEKVFLECVQDMDHENMFWYRQDPGLGLRLIYFSYDVKMKEKGDIPEGYSVSREKKERFSLILESASTNQTSMYLCASSFPSGTAGEKLFFGSGTQLSVL.

The V gene is TRBV5-1, the J gene TRBJ2-1; the D gene is possibly TRBD1 (5 bases). Germline lookup yields CDR1 SGHRS and CDR2 YFSETQ. The CDR3 sequence is 14 residues long. V was pared by 0 bases and J by 7 bases, with 11 bases between. CDR3 DNA sequence: TGCGCCAGCAGCTTGGGGGGCTATGCGAATGAGCAGTTCTTC. It codes for CASSLGGYANEQFF.

This chain uses TRBV28 with TRBJ2-7; 7 positions agree with TRBD1. Germline lookup yields CDR1 MDHEN and CDR2 SYDVKM. The trim removed 3 bases at V and 1 base at J, leaving 6 bases unmatched. The CDR3 is 15 amino acids. The CDR3 spells CASSFSPGQSYEQYF. The CDR3 DNA follows: TGTGCCAGCAGTTTTTCCCCGGGACAGTCCTACGAGCAGTACTTC. The complete variable domain, with remaining parts taken from reference TRBV28 and TRBJ2-7, reads DVKVTQSSRYLVKRTGEKVFLECVQDMDHENMFWYRQDPGLGLRLIYFSYDVKMKEKGDIPEGYSVSREKKERFSLILESASTNQTSMYLCASSFSPGQSYEQYFGPGTRLTVT.

V is TRBV18 and J is TRBJ2-1, with D possibly being TRBD2 (6 bases). Trimming took off 2 bases at V and 4 bases at J, with 12 bases between the two ends. The CDR3 is 15 amino acids. Germline loops: CDR1 KGHSH, CDR2 LQKENI. The CDR3 is CASSPVAGTYNEQFF. The CDR3 nucleotides are TGTGCCAGCTCACCAGTGGCGGGGACTTACAATGAGCAGTTCTTC.

The sample holds one count of this clone. This chain connects TRBV4-2 to TRBJ1-1, with 8 bases matching TRBD1. V was pared by 1 base and J by 0 bases, with 1 base of the junction left unmatched. Germline CDR1 LGHNA, CDR2 YNFKEQ. This CDR3 has 15 residues. The CDR3 nucleotides are TGTGCCAGCAGCCAAGGGACAGGGATGAACACTGAAGCTTTCTTT. It yields the protein CASSQGTGMNTEAFF.

The chain has TRBV5-1 and TRBJ2-1, with a weak D call TRBD1 (6 bases). The V end was cut by 4 bases, the J end by 4 bases, with 21 bases between. The germline V gene has CDR1 SGHRS and CDR2 YFSETQ. The CDR3 is 17 residues long. The CDR3 loop reads CASSPRQADDPYNEQFF. CDR3 DNA: TGCGCCAGCAGCCCCCGACAGGCAGACGACCCTTACAATGAGCAGTTCTTC.

The chain has TRBV5-6 and TRBJ2-2; TRBD1 agrees at 7 bases. Germline assignment: CDR1 SGHDT and CDR2 YYEEEE. Germline trimming cut 5 bases from V and 4 bases from J; bases unmatched to any gene: 17. This CDR3 is 18 amino acids long. Written as DNA, the CDR3 is TGTGCCAGCAGTCGCGTCCGGGACAGAGCCCTTTTCACCGGGGAGCTGTTTTTT. It codes for CASSRVRDRALFTGELFF.

The chain uses TRBV5-4 and TRBJ2-1; D ambiguous. Per the germline V gene, CDR1 is SGHNT and CDR2 is YYREEE (reference sequence). This CDR3 is 15 amino acids long. Deletions cut 4 bases from V and 0 bases from J, with 11 bases between. The CDR3 reads CASSRVQSSYNEQFF. The CDR3 region has the DNA TGTGCCAGCAGCCGGGTACAGAGCTCCTACAATGAGCAGTTCTTC. The entire variable domain, with the rest obtained from reference TRBV5-4 and TRBJ2-1, is as follows: ETGVTQSPTHLIKTRGQQVTLRCSSQSGHNTVSWYQQALGQGPQFIFQYYREEENGRGNFPPRFSGLQFPNYSSELNVNALELDDSALYLCASSRVQSSYNEQFFGPGTRLTVL.

Only one count was recorded for this clone. This sequence joins TRBV4-1 and TRBJ2-1; the match to TRBD2 covers 11 bases. Germline V lookup: CDR1 MGHRA, CDR2 YSYEKL. CDR3 length: 19 residues. J lost 4 bases, V lost 0 bases, and 11 bases had no gene match. Written as DNA, the CDR3 is TGCGCCAGCAGCCAAGACGCAACTAGCGGGAGCCCCGGGTACAATGAGCAGTTCTTC. Translation: CASSQDATSGSPGYNEQFF.